This T cell receptor (beta chain) was recorded in a study of shared clonotypes between healthy human individuals. Whole-study results and caveats: Compared with clonotypes that all four donors shared, non-shared clonotypes had lower generation probabilities. The sharing of 5% to 6.5% of naive CD4 clonotypes was seen across a handful of donors.

Turning to this clone: What it binds is not known.

CDR1 is SGHRS, CDR2 YFSETQ, per germline. V lost 0 bases, J lost 5 bases, and 18 bases lay in between. This CDR3 spans 16 amino acids. In the sorted-subset replicate PCRs, 200 ng DNA, 25,000 to 30,000 T cell genomes, was used. The table came from immunoSEQ multiplex PCR; TCRdb's copy has only in-frame clones and leaves some out. The table shows 2 million to 2.5 million clones, with 95% occurring only once. This sequence joins TRBV5-1 and TRBJ2-7; TRBD2 might be the D (6 bases). Sequencing was performed on naive CD4+ T cells sorted from blood. Regarding subset: CD45RA+ positively selected. The TCR comes from a young man in good health. CDR3 nucleotides: TGCGCCAGCAGCTTGGAGGCGGCGGGATTTGCCCACGAGCAGTACTTC. It translates to CASSLEAAGFAHEQYF.